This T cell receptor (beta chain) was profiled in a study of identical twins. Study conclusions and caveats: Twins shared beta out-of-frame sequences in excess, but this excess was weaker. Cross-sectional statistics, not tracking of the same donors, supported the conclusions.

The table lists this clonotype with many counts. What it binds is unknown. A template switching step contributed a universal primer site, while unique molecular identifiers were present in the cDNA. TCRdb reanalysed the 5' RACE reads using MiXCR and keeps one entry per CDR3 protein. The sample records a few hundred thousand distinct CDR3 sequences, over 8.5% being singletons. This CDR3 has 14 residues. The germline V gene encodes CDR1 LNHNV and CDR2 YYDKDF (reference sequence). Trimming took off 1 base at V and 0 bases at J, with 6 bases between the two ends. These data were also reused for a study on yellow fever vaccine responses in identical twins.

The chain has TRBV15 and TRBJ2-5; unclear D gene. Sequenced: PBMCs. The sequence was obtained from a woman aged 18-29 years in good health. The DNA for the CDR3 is TGTGCCACCAGCAGAGTAGAGTACCAAGAGACCCAGTACTTC. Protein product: CATSRVEYQETQYF.